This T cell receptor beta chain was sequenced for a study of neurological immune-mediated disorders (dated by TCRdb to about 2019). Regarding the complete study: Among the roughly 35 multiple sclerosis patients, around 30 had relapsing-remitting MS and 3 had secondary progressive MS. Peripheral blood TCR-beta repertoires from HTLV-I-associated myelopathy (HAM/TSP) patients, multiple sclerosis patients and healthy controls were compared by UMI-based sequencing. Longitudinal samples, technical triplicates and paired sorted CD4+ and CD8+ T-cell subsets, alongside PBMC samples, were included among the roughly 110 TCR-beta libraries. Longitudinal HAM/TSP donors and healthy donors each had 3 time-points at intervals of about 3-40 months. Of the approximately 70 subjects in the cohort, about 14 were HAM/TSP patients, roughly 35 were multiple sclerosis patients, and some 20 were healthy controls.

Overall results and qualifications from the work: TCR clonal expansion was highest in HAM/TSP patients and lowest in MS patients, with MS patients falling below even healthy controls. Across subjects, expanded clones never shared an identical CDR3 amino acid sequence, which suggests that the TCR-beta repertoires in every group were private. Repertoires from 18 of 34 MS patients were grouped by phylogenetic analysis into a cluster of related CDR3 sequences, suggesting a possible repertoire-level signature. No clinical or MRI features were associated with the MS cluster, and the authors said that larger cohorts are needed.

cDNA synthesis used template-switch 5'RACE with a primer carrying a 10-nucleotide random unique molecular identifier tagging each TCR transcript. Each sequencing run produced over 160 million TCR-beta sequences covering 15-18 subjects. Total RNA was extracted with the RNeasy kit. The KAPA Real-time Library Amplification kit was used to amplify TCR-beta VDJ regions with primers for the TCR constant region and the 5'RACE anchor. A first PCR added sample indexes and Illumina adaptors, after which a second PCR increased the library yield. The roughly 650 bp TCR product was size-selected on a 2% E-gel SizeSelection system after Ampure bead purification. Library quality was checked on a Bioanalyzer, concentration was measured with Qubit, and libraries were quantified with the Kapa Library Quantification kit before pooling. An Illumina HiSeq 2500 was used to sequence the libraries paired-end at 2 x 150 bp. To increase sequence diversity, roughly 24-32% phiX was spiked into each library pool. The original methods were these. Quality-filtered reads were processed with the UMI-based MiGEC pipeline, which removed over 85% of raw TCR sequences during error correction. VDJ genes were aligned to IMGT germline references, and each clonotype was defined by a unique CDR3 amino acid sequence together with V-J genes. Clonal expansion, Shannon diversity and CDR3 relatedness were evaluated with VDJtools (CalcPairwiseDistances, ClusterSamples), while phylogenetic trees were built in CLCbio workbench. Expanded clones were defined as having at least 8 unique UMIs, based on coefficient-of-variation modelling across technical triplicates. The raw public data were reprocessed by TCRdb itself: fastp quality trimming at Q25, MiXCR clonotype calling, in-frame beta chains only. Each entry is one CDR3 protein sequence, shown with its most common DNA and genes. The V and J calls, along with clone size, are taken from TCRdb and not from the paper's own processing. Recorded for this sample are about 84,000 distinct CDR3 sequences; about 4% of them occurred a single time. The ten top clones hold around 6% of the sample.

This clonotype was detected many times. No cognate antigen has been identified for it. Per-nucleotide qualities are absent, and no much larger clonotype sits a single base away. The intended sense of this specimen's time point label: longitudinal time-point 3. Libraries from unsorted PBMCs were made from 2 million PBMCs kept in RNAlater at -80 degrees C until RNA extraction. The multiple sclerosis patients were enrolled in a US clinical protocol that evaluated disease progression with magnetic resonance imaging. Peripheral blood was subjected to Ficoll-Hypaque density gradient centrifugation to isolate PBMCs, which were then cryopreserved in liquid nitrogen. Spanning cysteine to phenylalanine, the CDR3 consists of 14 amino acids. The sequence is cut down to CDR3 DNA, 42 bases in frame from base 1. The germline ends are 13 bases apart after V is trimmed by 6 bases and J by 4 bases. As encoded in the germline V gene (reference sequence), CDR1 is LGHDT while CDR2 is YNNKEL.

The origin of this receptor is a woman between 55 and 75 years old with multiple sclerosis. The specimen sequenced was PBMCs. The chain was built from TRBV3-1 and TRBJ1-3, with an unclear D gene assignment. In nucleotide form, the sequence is TGTGCCAGCAGGGAAGCATTATCGGGAAACACCATATATTTT. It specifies CASREALSGNTIYF.